The 22 T cell receptor beta chains presented below share a single source sample, sequenced in a study of T cells after posttransplantation cyclophosphamide (dated by TCRdb to about 2016). A control cohort of 10 to 11 patients who had been given myeloablative marrow transplants with methotrexate plus a calcineurin inhibitor was sampled 1 year after transplant. Libraries were built with the immunoSEQ multiplex PCR assay. TCRdb took over this immuneACCESS table, retaining in-frame rearrangements with V and J assigned. Such tables are incomplete; in checked studies, under half of the missing clones stem from an unresolved V gene, and the remainder is unexplained. For this sample there are roughly 17,000 clones; less than 85% appear just once. About 26% of the sample is held by the ten biggest clonotypes. The sample here was PBMCs, taken after allogeneic stem cell transplant with calcineurin inhibitor and methotrexate. Every receptor here comes from a female patient aged 18-30 years who received an allogeneic stem cell transplant from an unrelated donor, was CMV-positive, and had acute and chronic GVHD. Some T cells seen after a transplant may have their origin in the graft donor.

The CDR3 DNA follows: TGCGCCAGCAGCTTGAACGGTGGGACTCCACAGTACTTC. Amino acids: CASSLNGGTPQYF. The chain employs TRBV5-1 and TRBJ2-7; D is perhaps TRBD2 (6 bases). Trimming left V 1 base short and J 10 bases short, with 15 bases between. The germline gives CDR1 SGHRS, CDR2 YFSETQ. This CDR3 has 13 residues.

This chain links TRBV27 with TRBJ1-1, with a tentative D call TRBD1 (6 bases). Germline V lookup: CDR1 MNHEY, CDR2 SMNVEV (reference sequence). V was shortened by 2 bases and J by 4 bases, with 14 bases between the two germline ends. CDR3 length equals 15 residues. The CDR3 sequence is CASSLVGGGVTEAFF. CDR3 coding DNA: TGTGCCAGCAGTTTAGTAGGAGGGGGGGTCACTGAAGCTTTCTTT.

The V call is TRBV13, the J call TRBJ2-5; 12 bases map to TRBD2. The trim removed 0 bases at V and 3 bases at J, leaving 5 bases unmatched. The CDR3 consists of 17 residues. Germline values: CDR1 PRHDT, CDR2 FYEKMQ (reference sequence). This CDR3 reads CASSLGGTSGLEETQYF. In DNA form, the CDR3 reads TGTGCCAGCAGCTTAGGCGGGACTAGCGGGTTAGAAGAGACCCAGTACTTC.

This clone appeared a few times. The gene calls are TRBV7-9 and TRBJ2-3; D gene unclear. The CDR3 loop spans 13 amino acids. V gave up 6 bases and J gave up 3 bases, with 10 bases separating them. Germline V gene lookup returns CDR1 SEHNR and CDR2 FQNEAQ (reference sequence). The CDR3: CASRRIGTDTQYF. The CDR3 DNA follows: TGTGCCAGCAGGCGAATCGGTACAGATACGCAGTATTTT.

This chain connects TRBV4-1 to TRBJ2-2, with 9 bases identical to TRBD1. Germline V gene data show CDR1 as MGHRA and CDR2 as YSYEKL. This CDR3 region has 16 residues. The V and J ends lost 0 bases and 6 bases, in that order; junction bases with no gene match: 5. The CDR3 nucleotides are TGCGCCAGCAGCCAAGAACCACAGGGGGCTTCCGGGGAGCTGTTTTTT. This translates into CASSQEPQGASGELFF.

This chain uses TRBV4-2 with TRBJ2-3, with 7 positions matching TRBD2. Germline V lookup: CDR1 LGHNA, CDR2 YNFKEQ. J gave up 0 bases and V 0 bases, and 12 bases lay outside the gene matches. The CDR3 extends over 19 amino acids. Here the CDR3 DNA reads TGTGCCAGCAGCCAAGATTTGGAGCGGGGACGTACTAGCACAGATACGCAGTATTTT. Protein product: CASSQDLERGRTSTDTQYF.

The CDR3, as DNA: TGCGCCAGCAGCTTGGGGCTAGCGGGAAACTACGAGCAGTACTTC. Translating gives CASSLGLAGNYEQYF. J is TRBJ2-7 and V is TRBV5-1; 9 bases align to TRBD2. The germline gives CDR1 SGHRS, CDR2 YFSETQ. J was trimmed by 3 bases and V by 0 bases; bases with no gene match: 4. This CDR3 is built from 15 residues.

The chain couples TRBV4-2 to TRBJ2-2; possible D gene TRBD2, 5 bases. Between the trimmed V and J ends, which lost 1 base and 0 bases, there was a span of 9 bases. This CDR3 has 16 residues. The V gene's germline CDR1 is LGHNA and CDR2 YNFKEQ. The CDR3 region is CASSQGFGANTGELFF. In DNA form, the CDR3 reads TGTGCCAGCAGCCAAGGGTTCGGGGCGAACACCGGGGAGCTGTTTTTT.

The rearrangement joins TRBV27 to TRBJ2-5; D remains unclear. V lost 3 bases and J lost 3, with 20 bases in between. The CDR3 length is 17 residues. Per germline, CDR1 MNHEY and CDR2 SMNVEV (reference sequence). The CDR3 spells CASSFQQTPVNKETQYF. The CDR3 coding sequence is TGTGCCAGCAGTTTCCAACAGACACCCGTAAATAAAGAGACCCAGTACTTC.

This clone was observed once. The rearrangement joins TRBV19 to TRBJ2-5; 8 bases are shared with TRBD1. V lost 3 bases, J lost 5 bases, and 2 bases stayed unmatched. Germline V gives CDR1 LNHDA, CDR2 SQIVND (reference sequence). This CDR3 has 13 amino acids. The CDR3 protein is CASSMGQAETQYF. CDR3 DNA sequence: TGTGCCAGTAGTATGGGACAGGCGGAGACCCAGTACTTC.

The chain is built from TRBV28 and TRBJ2-5, with D perhaps matching TRBD1 (6 bases). V lost 6 bases to trimming and J lost 4 bases, with 15 bases between them. The CDR3 covers 14 residues. Germline-derived CDR1 and CDR2 are MDHEN and SYDVKM. This CDR3 reads CASSSTRGGETQYF. CDR3 bases: TGTGCCAGCAGCAGTACCAGGGGTGGAGAGACCCAGTACTTC.

The genes are TRBV6-5 and TRBJ1-4; D ambiguous. V lost 2 bases and J lost 7, with 11 bases in between. Germline-derived CDR1 and CDR2 are MNHEY and SVGAGI. CDR3 length: 14 residues. The chain's CDR3 is CASSYGRVGEKLFF. CDR3 bases: TGTGCCAGCAGTTACGGGAGGGTGGGTGAAAAACTGTTTTTT.

This clone was counted a few times. The CDR3: CASSISGNNEQFF. The CDR3 DNA sequence: TGTGCCAGCAGCATAAGCGGAAACAATGAGCAGTTCTTC. The J gene is TRBJ2-1, the V gene TRBV21-1; the table's D gene call, TRBD2, was not cross checked with the DNA. TRBV21-1 is deemed a pseudogene. This CDR3 has 13 residues.

This clone appeared once. V gene TRBV29-1 combines with J gene TRBJ2-3, with TRBD2 identical over 9 bases. In germline, CDR1 is SQVTM, CDR2 ANQGSEA. V lost 2 bases, J lost 2 bases, and 2 bases stayed unmatched. The CDR3 is made up of 14 amino acids. CDR3 coding DNA: TGCAGCGTTGAAACTAGCGGGTTCACAGATACGCAGTATTTT. This codes for CSVETSGFTDTQYF.

The J gene is TRBJ1-1, the V gene TRBV27; TRBD1 agrees at 8 bases. Germline CDR1 MNHEY, CDR2 SMNVEV (reference sequence). After removal of 7 bases from V and 1 base from J, the junction contained 14 bases not matched to a gene. This CDR3 comprises 17 residues. The CDR3 sequence is CASTPHPRDRRNTEAFF. The CDR3 DNA reads TGTGCCAGCACCCCTCACCCCCGGGACAGGAGGAACACTGAAGCTTTCTTT.

The chain uses TRBV6-1 and TRBJ2-2, with a tentative D call TRBD2 (6 bases). There are 14 residues in the CDR3. The V gene lost 7 bases and the J gene lost 0 bases, with 9 bases spanning the gap. The V gene's germline CDR1 is MNHNS and CDR2 SASEGT. CDR3 protein: CASIGTANTGELFF. The DNA of the CDR3 is TGTGCCAGCATAGGGACTGCGAACACCGGGGAGCTGTTTTTT.

The chain carries TRBV19 and TRBJ2-2; TRBD2 matches at 7 bases. Germline-derived CDR1 and CDR2 are LNHDA and SQIVND (reference sequence). CDR3 length: 15 residues. Trimming took 7 bases from V and 5 from J; bases not matched to a gene: 10. CDR3 amino acids: CASMGEGGLTGELFF. DNA of the CDR3: TGTGCCAGTATGGGGGAGGGAGGGCTTACCGGGGAGCTGTTTTTT. Drawing the rest from reference TRBV19 and TRBJ2-2, the complete variable domain is DGGITQSPKYLFRKEGQNVTLSCEQNLNHDAMYWYRQDPGQGLRLIYYSQIVNDFQKGDIAEGYSVSREKKESFPLTVTSAQKNPTAFYLCASMGEGGLTGELFFGEGSRLTVL.

The rearrangement links TRBV7-6 to TRBJ2-7; D is perhaps TRBD2 (5 bases). CDR3 size: 14 residues. Looked up from germline, CDR1 is SGHVS and CDR2 is FNYEAQ. The V end lost 2 bases, the J end lost 1 base, and 9 bases lay between the germline ends. The CDR3 coding sequence is TGTGCCAGCAGCTTACTGGCGGGTTCCTACGAGCAGTACTTC. It encodes CASSLLAGSYEQYF.

The J gene is TRBJ1-1, the V gene TRBV5-1, with TRBD1 matching 8 bases. Per germline, CDR1 SGHRS and CDR2 YFSETQ. The V and J ends lost 3 bases and 3 bases, in that order; junction bases with no gene match: 7. This CDR3 is 15 amino acids long. The CDR3 region is CASSSTRQGHTEAFF. The CDR3 DNA reads TGCGCCAGCAGCTCCACGAGACAGGGGCACACTGAAGCTTTCTTT.

The chain is built from TRBV7-9 and TRBJ2-1, with 9 bases fitting TRBD2. There are 16 residues in the CDR3. Germline V gene data show CDR1 as SEHNR and CDR2 as FQNEAQ (reference sequence). After removal of 4 bases from V and 4 bases from J, the junction contained 8 bases not matched to a gene. The CDR3 sequence is CASSSRLADGYNEQFF. CDR3 coding DNA: TGTGCCAGCAGCTCCCGACTAGCGGATGGATACAATGAGCAGTTCTTC.

The CDR3 nucleotides are TGTGCCAGCAGCTCCAGGGGTACAGATACGCAGTATTTT. It is translated as CASSSRGTDTQYF. This chain uses TRBV6-6 with TRBJ2-3; the D gene is possibly TRBD1 (6 bases). The V and J ends lost 6 bases and 3 bases respectively, with 10 bases between them. The CDR3 has 13 residues. Germline V gene data show CDR1 as MNHNY and CDR2 as SVGAGI (reference sequence).

V is TRBV29-1 and J is TRBJ2-5; D is unclear. Per the germline V gene, CDR1 is SQVTM and CDR2 is ANQGSEA. V gave up 4 bases and J gave up 5 bases, with 8 bases separating them. This CDR3 comprises 11 residues. CDR3 loop: CSVAPGETQYF. The CDR3 region has the DNA TGCAGCGTTGCCCCCGGGGAGACCCAGTACTTC. The full variable domain, with the rest looked up from reference TRBV29-1 and TRBJ2-5, is SAVISQKPSRDICQRGTSLTIQCQVDSQVTMMFWYRQQPGQSLTLIATANQGSEATYESGFVIDKFPISRPNLTFSTLTVSNMSPEDSSIYLCSVAPGETQYFGPGTRLLVL.